This T cell receptor (beta chain) comes out of a study of T cells after yellow fever vaccination. Overall study context: Preparation of fractions with low cell numbers was performed using SMART-Seq v4 Ultra Low Input. Study results and caveats: Once the booster was given, most primary-vaccination clones reappeared, at more than 95% for CD4 and roughly 85% for CD8.

This clonotype was found a few times. Its specificity is unknown. The CDR3 extends over 14 amino acids. Between the trimmed V and J ends, which lost 8 bases and 2 bases, there was a span of 14 bases. In germline, CDR1 is SEHNR, CDR2 FQNEAQ (reference sequence). MiXCR, applied by TCRdb to the 5' RACE reads, yields one record per CDR3 protein. The sample contains about 360,000 distinct CDR3 sequences, roughly 6.2% of which appear only once. This specimen was PBMCs, taken 5 days after the yellow fever booster vaccination. The chain employs TRBV7-9 and TRBJ2-3; D might be TRBD2 (6 bases). The TCR sequence derives from a man aged 25-40 years who received the YFV17D yellow fever vaccine. The CDR3 sequence is CASRGISNTDTQYF. The CDR3 DNA reads as TGTGCCAGCCGCGGGATTTCCAACACAGATACGCAGTATTTT.